These T cell receptor beta chains were read from a single sample in a study of response to subunit inactivated influenza vaccine. TCRdb passed the RT-PCR reads through MiXCR, listing each CDR3 protein once. The data hold about 300,000 distinct CDR3 sequences, with 22% observed a single time. The sample in question was PBMCs from blood, obtained less than 22 months after vaccination. These receptors were taken from a man in his fifties or sixties who received an inactivated influenza vaccine. CDR3s include the opening cysteine and the closing phenylalanine or tryptophan. A D gene is named only where the DNA matches it firmly. A row's size may be missing; if present it is once, few, many or a size class.

j_call d_call v_call clone_size cdr3_nt cdr3_aa
TRBJ2-5 - TRBV2 - TGTGCCAGCAGTACAGCGAGGTCATGGGAGACCCAGTACTTC CASSTARSWETQYF
TRBJ1-2 TRBD1 TRBV7-2 - TGTGCCAGCAGCTTAAGTTTGGGGACAGGGGGCAGCTATGGCTACACCTTC CASSLSLGTGGSYGYTF
TRBJ2-2 - TRBV5-5 - TGTGCCAGCAGCTTATATATCACAGGATCCAAGGGCGGGGAGCTGTTTTTT CASSLYITGSKGGELFF
TRBJ1-2 - TRBV30 many TGTGCCTGGAATGGACAGTTCTATGGCTACACCTTC CAWNGQFYGYTF
TRBJ2-2 - TRBV20-1 few TGCAGTGCTAGACCGCGGACAAGGGCCTCCACCGGGGAGCTGTTTTTT CSARPRTRASTGELFF
TRBJ2-1 - TRBV20-1 - TGCAGTGCTAGAGAGGACGGATCCTACAATGAGCAGTTCTTC CSAREDGSYNEQFF
TRBJ2-3 TRBD1 TRBV29-1 few TGCAGCGTTTGGCGGACAGGGTATAGCACAGATACGCAGTATTTT CSVWRTGYSTDTQYF
TRBJ2-1 - TRBV29-1 - TGCAGCGTTGAAAGGGCAGCCTACAATGAGCAGTTCTTC CSVERAAYNEQFF
TRBJ1-3 - TRBV29-1 - TGCAGCGTTGAAGAGGTTCAGGGAACTGGAAACACCATATATTTT CSVEEVQGTGNTIYF
TRBJ2-3 - TRBV12-3/TRBV12-4 - TGTGCCAGCAGCCCCGCGTGGACAGATACGCAGTATTTT CASSPAWTDTQYF
TRBJ1-6 - TRBV27 few TGTGCCAGCAGTTTCTCTCAGGGTTCACCCCTCCACTTT CASSFSQGSPLHF
TRBJ1-3 - TRBV6-1 - TGTGCCAGCAGTGTCAACAGGCCTGGAAACACCATATATTTT CASSVNRPGNTIYF
TRBJ1-1 - TRBV15 many TGTGCCACCAGCAGAGAGAACACTGAAGCTTTCTTT CATSRENTEAFF
TRBJ1-2 - TRBV27 few TGTGCCAGCAGTTTATCGAAGACAGCCTTCTATGGCTACACCTTC CASSLSKTAFYGYTF
TRBJ2-7 TRBD1 TRBV20-1 - TGCAGTGCTAGAGATTCCGAAAACTCCGGGACAGGGTCCGCCTACGAGCAGTACTTC CSARDSENSGTGSAYEQYF
TRBJ2-5 TRBD1 TRBV12-3/TRBV12-4 few TGTGCCAGCAACCCGACAGGGGGCTTACAGACCCAGTACTTC CASNPTGGLQTQYF
TRBJ1-2 - TRBV5-6 once TGTGCCAGCAGCTTGAACGATGGTGGCTACACCTTC CASSLNDGGYTF
TRBJ1-5 - TRBV3-1 few TGTGCCAGCAGCCCAAGGCGGGGTGTTGGCAATCAGCCCCAGCATTTT CASSPRRGVGNQPQHF
TRBJ2-7 - TRBV12-3/TRBV12-4 - TGTGCCAGCACCGCCAACGCCGGTGGTTACGAGCAGTACTTC CASTANAGGYEQYF
TRBJ2-7 TRBD1 TRBV20-1 - TGCAGTCCATTACAGGGGACGGAGCAGTACTTC CSPLQGTEQYF
TRBJ1-1 TRBD1 TRBV20-1 few TGCAGTGCTCCCGGTAGGGGGCCCGGCACTGAAGCTTTCTTT CSAPGRGPGTEAFF
TRBJ2-1 TRBD1 TRBV6-1 many TGTGCCAGCAGTCCGTACTCAGGGGGCGTGTATGAGCAGTTCTTC CASSPYSGGVYEQFF
TRBJ2-2 - TRBV6-2/TRBV6-3 - TGTGCCAGCAGTATACAGGGTACCATCGGGGAGCTGTTTTTT CASSIQGTIGELFF
TRBJ1-2 - TRBV12-3/TRBV12-4 - TGTGCCAGTGCCCCGGTCGGAGCTAACTATGGCTACACCTTC CASAPVGANYGYTF
TRBJ2-2 - TRBV12-3/TRBV12-4 - TGTGCCAGCAGTGGCCCGGACAGGAACACCGGGGAGCTGTTTTTT CASSGPDRNTGELFF
TRBJ1-1 - TRBV6-2/TRBV6-3 few TGTGCCAGCAGTTACAGTGAGAGGGGGACTGAAGCTTTCTTT CASSYSERGTEAFF
TRBJ2-4 - TRBV12-3/TRBV12-4 - TGTGCCAGCAGTTTATGGACGGGACTAGCCAAAAACATTCAGTACTTC CASSLWTGLAKNIQYF
TRBJ1-2 TRBD1 TRBV5-5 few TGTGCCAGCAGCTTGGTGGACAGGGTTAACTATGGCTACACCTTC CASSLVDRVNYGYTF
TRBJ2-7 - TRBV6-2/TRBV6-3 few TGTGCCAGCAGTTTCTTCCGGGACGAATTTGAGCAGTACTTC CASSFFRDEFEQYF
TRBJ1-2 - TRBV5-5 - TGTGCCAGCAGCAAAGGACAAGGCGGCTACACCTTC CASSKGQGGYTF
TRBJ1-2 - TRBV9 - TGTGCCAGCAGCGTAGAACGGAGCTATGGCTACACCTTC CASSVERSYGYTF
TRBJ1-1 TRBD1 TRBV12-3/TRBV12-4 - TGTGCCAGCAATCTTAAAGTGAGGGACAGGGGACCTCTCGCTGAAGCTTTCTTT CASNLKVRDRGPLAEAFF
TRBJ1-6 - TRBV15 few TGTGCCACCAGCAGAGAGAGATCCTATAATTCACCCCTCCACTTT CATSRERSYNSPLHF
TRBJ1-2 - TRBV15 few TGTGCCACCAGCAGAGATATCAGTTATGGCTACACCTTC CATSRDISYGYTF
TRBJ1-1 - TRBV28 many TGTGCCAGCGGACCCTCGTTGGATGTGAACACTGAAGCTTTCTTT CASGPSLDVNTEAFF
TRBJ1-6 - TRBV7-2 many TGTGCCAGCAGCCAACAGGGACTGGGGTCCTATAATTCACCCCTCCACTTT CASSQQGLGSYNSPLHF
TRBJ2-6 - TRBV7-8 - TGTGCCAGCAGCTTAGAACCAAGCTCTGGGGCCAACGTCCTGACTTTC CASSLEPSSGANVLTF
TRBJ2-5 TRBD2 TRBV29-1 - TGCAGCGTTGCGGTGACTAGCACGGCCCAGTACTTC CSVAVTSTAQYF
TRBJ1-2 - TRBV20-1 - TGCAGTGCTAGTGATAGGGGCCCGCGGGGCTATGGCTACACCTTC CSASDRGPRGYGYTF
TRBJ1-2 TRBD1 TRBV4-3 - TGCGCCAGCAGCCAAGATTATACAGGGGGACGCTATGGCTACACCTTC CASSQDYTGGRYGYTF
TRBJ1-1 - TRBV28 many TGTGCCAGCAGTTCGACGGGACACCCGAACACTGAAGCTTTCTTT CASSSTGHPNTEAFF
TRBJ2-7 - TRBV6-6 - TGTGCCAGCAGTTACTCGGGCCCCCACGAGCAGTACTTC CASSYSGPHEQYF
TRBJ2-7 - TRBV12-3/TRBV12-4 - TGTGCCAGCAGTTTATCAGCCGACTACGAGCAGTACTTC CASSLSADYEQYF
TRBJ2-2 - TRBV7-9 - TGTGCCAGCAGCCGCCGGGTAGTCGGGGAGCTGTTTTTT CASSRRVVGELFF
TRBJ2-1 - TRBV25-1 few TGTGCCAGCAGTGAATCTAATAACAATGAGCAGTTCTTC CASSESNNNEQFF
TRBJ1-6 - TRBV3-1 many TGTGCCAGCAGCCAAGAAAGTGGATCACCCCTCCACTTT CASSQESGSPLHF
TRBJ1-2 TRBD1 TRBV20-1 few TGCAGTGCTGCCAGTATAAAGGGCACCGGGACAGGGCGGTATGGCTACACCTTC CSAASIKGTGTGRYGYTF
TRBJ1-1 - TRBV11-2 - TGTGCCAGCAGCTGGGGGGACGGGAACACTGAAGCTTTCTTT CASSWGDGNTEAFF
TRBJ1-1 TRBD1 TRBV20-1 - TGCAGTGCTAGAGATCCCCCAGGGGGCCTCACTGAAGCTTTCTTT CSARDPPGGLTEAFF